Below, 9 T cell receptor beta chains from the same sample are listed, as sequenced in a study of blood T cells in healthy people across ages. Through a sample-barcoded 5' primer and a J-beta primer mix, a second PCR was run for roughly 7 to 11 cycles. TCRdb reanalysed the 5' RACE reads using MiXCR and keeps one entry per CDR3 protein. Of over 1,200,000 distinct CDR3 sequences listed, approximately 59% are singletons. The sample comprised blood. These receptors were collected from a young man in good health.

This clonotype was detected only once. J is TRBJ2-7 and V is TRBV4-3; TRBD1 matches 9 bases. This CDR3 comprises 16 residues. The junction had 9 bases not matched to a gene; V was cut back by 0 bases and J by 6 bases. In germline, CDR1 is LGHNA, CDR2 YSLEER. The CDR3 loop reads CASSQEINRGRIEQYF. CDR3 in DNA: TGCGCCAGCAGCCAAGAAATAAACAGGGGGCGCATCGAGCAGTACTTC.

This rearrangement joins TRBV18 to TRBJ2-7; D is perhaps TRBD2 (5 bases). Trimming pared 3 bases from V and 6 bases from J, leaving 9 bases between. Germline-derived CDR1 and CDR2 are KGHSH and LQKENI. This CDR3 has 12 amino acids. Here the CDR3 DNA reads TGTGCCAGCTCACCTGGAGGTACCGAGCAGTACTTC. It translates to CASSPGGTEQYF.

V is TRBV6-6 and J is TRBJ2-1; maybe TRBD2 (5 bases). CDR3 length equals 15 residues. Trimming removed 4 bases at V and 0 bases at J, with 10 bases between. CDR1 and CDR2 (germline): MNHNY, SVGAGI (reference sequence). This CDR3 reads CASSFSDYSYNEQFF. CDR3 nucleotides: TGTGCCAGCAGTTTTAGTGACTACTCCTACAATGAGCAGTTCTTC.

This chain uses TRBV29-1 with TRBJ2-1; 7 bases line up with TRBD1. Per the germline V gene, CDR1 is SQVTM and CDR2 is ANQGSEA. V shed 7 bases and J 8 bases; nucleotides not matched to a gene: 8. The CDR3 is made up of 12 amino acids. The CDR3 sequence is CSATQGIYEQFF. The CDR3 coding sequence is TGCAGCGCAACACAGGGGATCTATGAGCAGTTCTTC.

The chain employs TRBV20-1 and TRBJ2-7, with 8 positions matching TRBD1. The DNA matches TRBJ2-1 better at its end, which makes the J call doubtful. This CDR3 has 13 residues. The germline CDR1 and CDR2 sequences are DFQATT and SNEGSKA (reference sequence). CDR3 in amino acids: CSATETGVLEQFF. The DNA for the CDR3 is TGCAGTGCTACAGAGACAGGGGTCCTTGAGCAGTTCTTC.

The rearrangement links TRBV5-5 to TRBJ1-5; D unclear. Trimming cost V 3 bases and J 7 bases, with 5 bases left between them. Germline CDR1 SGHKS, CDR2 YYEKEE (reference sequence). The CDR3 is 11 amino acids. As DNA, the CDR3 is TGTGCCAGCAGCTCAAAACAGCCCCAGCATTTT. Its protein product is CASSSKQPQHF. Full variable domain (rest looked up from reference TRBV5-5 and TRBJ1-5): DAGVTQSPTHLIKTRGQQVTLRCSPISGHKSVSWYQQVLGQGPQFIFQYYEKEERGRGNFPDRFSARQFPNYSSELNVNALLLGDSALYLCASSSKQPQHFGDGTRLSIL.

The chain carries TRBV19 and TRBJ2-1, with TRBD1 identical over 7 bases. The germline V gene has CDR1 LNHDA and CDR2 SQIVND (reference sequence). With V trimmed by 6 bases and J by 8 bases, 16 bases remained unmatched. The CDR3 contains 16 residues. The CDR3 reads CASSRERGPSRDEQFF. The CDR3, as DNA: TGTGCCAGTAGCAGGGAGAGGGGGCCTTCCCGGGATGAGCAGTTCTTC. The entire variable domain, with the rest obtained from reference TRBV19 and TRBJ2-1, is as follows: DGGITQSPKYLFRKEGQNVTLSCEQNLNHDAMYWYRQDPGQGLRLIYYSQIVNDFQKGDIAEGYSVSREKKESFPLTVTSAQKNPTAFYLCASSRERGPSRDEQFFGPGTRLTVL.

The chain recombines TRBV7-9 with TRBJ1-3; 12 positions agree with TRBD1. Per the germline V gene, CDR1 is SEHNR and CDR2 is FQNEAQ (reference sequence). The CDR3 runs 16 residues. V trimming: 5 bases; J trimming: 4 bases; junction bases outside the gene matches: 6. DNA for the CDR3: TGTGCCAGCAGCACGGGACAGGGGGCGTTCGGAAACACCATATATTTT. Translated: CASSTGQGAFGNTIYF. The whole variable domain, filled in from reference TRBV7-9 and TRBJ1-3, reads DTGVSQNPRHKITKRGQNVTFRCDPISEHNRLYWYRQTLGQGPEFLTYFQNEAQLEKSRLLSDRFSAERPKGSFSTLEIQRTEQGDSAMYLCASSTGQGAFGNTIYFGEGSWLTVV.

The rearrangement joins TRBV4-1 to TRBJ1-2; D perhaps matches TRBD1 (6 bases). V was cut by 0 bases and J by 4 bases, with 12 bases left in between. CDR1 and CDR2 from the germline V gene are MGHRA and YSYEKL. The CDR3 has 15 residues. Here the CDR3 reads CASSQDWGHLYGYTF. CDR3 bases: TGCGCCAGCAGCCAAGATTGGGGACACCTCTATGGCTACACCTTC.